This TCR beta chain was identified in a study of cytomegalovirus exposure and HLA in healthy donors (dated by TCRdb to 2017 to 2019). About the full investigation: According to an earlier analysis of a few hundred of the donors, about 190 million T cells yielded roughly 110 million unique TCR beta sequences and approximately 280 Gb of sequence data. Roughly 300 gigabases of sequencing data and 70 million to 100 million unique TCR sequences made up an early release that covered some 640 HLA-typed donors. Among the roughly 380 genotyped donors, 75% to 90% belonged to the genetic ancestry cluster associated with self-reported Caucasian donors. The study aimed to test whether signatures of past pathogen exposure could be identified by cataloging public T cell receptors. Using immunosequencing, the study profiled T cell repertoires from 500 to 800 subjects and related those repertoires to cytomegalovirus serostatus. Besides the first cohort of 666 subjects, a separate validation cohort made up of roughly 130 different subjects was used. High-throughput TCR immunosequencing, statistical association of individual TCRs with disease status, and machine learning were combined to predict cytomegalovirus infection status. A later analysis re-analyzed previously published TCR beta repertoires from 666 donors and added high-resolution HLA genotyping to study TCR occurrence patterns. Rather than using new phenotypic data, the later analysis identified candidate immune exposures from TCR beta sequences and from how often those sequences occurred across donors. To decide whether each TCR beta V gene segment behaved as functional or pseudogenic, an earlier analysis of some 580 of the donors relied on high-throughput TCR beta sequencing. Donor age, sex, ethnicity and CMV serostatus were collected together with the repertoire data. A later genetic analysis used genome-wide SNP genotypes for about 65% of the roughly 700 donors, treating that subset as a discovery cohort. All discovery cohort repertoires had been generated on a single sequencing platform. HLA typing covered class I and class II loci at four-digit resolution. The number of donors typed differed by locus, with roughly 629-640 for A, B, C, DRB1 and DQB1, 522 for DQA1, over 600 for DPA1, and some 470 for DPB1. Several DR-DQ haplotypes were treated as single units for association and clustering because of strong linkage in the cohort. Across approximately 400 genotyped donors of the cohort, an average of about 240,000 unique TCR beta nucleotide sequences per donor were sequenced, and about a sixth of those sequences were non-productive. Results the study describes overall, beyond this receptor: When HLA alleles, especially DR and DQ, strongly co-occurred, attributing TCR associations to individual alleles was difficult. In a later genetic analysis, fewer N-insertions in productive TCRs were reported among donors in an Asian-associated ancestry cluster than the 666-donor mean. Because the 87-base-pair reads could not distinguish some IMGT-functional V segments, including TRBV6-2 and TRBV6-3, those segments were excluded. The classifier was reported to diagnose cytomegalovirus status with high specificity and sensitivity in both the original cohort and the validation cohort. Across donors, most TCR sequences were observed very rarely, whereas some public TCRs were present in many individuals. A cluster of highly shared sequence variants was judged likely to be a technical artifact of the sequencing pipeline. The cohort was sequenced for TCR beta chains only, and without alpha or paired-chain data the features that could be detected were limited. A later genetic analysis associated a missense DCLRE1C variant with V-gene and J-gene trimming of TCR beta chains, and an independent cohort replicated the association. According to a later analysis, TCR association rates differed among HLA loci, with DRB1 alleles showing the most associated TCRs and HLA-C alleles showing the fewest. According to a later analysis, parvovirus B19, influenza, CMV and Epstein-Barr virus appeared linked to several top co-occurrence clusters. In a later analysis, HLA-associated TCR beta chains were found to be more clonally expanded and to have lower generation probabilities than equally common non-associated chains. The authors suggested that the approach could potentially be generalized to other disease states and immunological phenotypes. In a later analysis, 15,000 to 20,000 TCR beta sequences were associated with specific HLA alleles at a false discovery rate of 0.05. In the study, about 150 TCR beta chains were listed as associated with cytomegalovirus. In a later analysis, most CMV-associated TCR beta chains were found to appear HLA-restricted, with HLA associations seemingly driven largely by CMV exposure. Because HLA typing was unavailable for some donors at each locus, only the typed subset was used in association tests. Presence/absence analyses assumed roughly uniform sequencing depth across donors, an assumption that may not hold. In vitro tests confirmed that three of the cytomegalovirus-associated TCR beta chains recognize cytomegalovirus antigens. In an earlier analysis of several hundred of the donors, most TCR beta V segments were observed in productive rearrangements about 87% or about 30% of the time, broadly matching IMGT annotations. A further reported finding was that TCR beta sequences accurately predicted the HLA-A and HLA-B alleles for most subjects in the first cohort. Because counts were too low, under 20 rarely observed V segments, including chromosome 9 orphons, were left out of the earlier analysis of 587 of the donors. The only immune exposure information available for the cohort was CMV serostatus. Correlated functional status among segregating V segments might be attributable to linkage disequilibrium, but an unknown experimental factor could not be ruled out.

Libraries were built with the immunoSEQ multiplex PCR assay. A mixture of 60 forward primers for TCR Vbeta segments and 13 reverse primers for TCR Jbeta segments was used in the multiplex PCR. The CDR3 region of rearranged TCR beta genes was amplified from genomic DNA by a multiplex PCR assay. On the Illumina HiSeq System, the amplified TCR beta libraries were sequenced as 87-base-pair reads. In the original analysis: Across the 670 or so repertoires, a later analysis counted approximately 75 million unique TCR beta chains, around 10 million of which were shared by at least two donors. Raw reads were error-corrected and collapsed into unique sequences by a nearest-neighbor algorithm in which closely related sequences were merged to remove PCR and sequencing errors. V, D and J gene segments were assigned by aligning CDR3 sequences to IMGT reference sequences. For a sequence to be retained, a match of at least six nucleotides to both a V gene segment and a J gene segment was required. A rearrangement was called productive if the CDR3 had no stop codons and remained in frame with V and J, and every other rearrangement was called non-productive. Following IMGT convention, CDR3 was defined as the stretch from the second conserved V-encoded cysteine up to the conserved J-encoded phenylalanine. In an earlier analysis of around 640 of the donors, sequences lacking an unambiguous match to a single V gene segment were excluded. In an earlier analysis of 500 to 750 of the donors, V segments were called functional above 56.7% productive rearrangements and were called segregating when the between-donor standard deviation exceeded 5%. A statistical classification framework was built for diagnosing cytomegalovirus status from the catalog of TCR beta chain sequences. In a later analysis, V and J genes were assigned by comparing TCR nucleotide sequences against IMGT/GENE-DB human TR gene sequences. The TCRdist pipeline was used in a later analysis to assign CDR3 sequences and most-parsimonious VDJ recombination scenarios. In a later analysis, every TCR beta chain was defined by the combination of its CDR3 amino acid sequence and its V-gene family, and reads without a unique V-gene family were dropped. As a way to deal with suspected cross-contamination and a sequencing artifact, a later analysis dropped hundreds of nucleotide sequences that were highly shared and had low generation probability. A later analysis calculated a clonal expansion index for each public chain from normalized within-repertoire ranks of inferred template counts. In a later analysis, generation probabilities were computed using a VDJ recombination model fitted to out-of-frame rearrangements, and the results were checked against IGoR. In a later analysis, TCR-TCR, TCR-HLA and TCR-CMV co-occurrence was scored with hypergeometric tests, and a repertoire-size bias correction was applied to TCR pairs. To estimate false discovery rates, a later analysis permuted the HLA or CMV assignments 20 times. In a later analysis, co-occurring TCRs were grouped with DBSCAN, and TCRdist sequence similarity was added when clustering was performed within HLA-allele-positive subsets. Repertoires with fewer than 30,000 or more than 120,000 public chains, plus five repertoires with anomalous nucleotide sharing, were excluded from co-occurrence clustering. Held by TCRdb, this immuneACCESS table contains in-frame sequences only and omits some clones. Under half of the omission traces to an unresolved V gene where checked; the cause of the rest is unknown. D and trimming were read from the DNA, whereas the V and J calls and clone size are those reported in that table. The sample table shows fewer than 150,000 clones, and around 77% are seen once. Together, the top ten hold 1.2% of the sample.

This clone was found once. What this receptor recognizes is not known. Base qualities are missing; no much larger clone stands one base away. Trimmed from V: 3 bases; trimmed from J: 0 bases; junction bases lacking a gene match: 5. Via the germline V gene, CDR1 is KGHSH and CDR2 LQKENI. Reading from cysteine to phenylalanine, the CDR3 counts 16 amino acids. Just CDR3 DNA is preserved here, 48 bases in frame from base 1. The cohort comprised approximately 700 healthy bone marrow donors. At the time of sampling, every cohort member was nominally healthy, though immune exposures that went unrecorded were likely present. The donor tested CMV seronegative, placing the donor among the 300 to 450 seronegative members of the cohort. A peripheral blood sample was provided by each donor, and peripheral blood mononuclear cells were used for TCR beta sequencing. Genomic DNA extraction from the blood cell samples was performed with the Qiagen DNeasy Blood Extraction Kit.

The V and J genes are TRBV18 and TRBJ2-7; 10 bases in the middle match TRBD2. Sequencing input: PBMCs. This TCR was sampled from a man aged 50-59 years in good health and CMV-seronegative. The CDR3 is CASSPRLAGSSYEQYF. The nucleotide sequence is TGTGCCAGCTCACCTCGACTAGCGGGCAGCTCCTACGAGCAGTACTTC.